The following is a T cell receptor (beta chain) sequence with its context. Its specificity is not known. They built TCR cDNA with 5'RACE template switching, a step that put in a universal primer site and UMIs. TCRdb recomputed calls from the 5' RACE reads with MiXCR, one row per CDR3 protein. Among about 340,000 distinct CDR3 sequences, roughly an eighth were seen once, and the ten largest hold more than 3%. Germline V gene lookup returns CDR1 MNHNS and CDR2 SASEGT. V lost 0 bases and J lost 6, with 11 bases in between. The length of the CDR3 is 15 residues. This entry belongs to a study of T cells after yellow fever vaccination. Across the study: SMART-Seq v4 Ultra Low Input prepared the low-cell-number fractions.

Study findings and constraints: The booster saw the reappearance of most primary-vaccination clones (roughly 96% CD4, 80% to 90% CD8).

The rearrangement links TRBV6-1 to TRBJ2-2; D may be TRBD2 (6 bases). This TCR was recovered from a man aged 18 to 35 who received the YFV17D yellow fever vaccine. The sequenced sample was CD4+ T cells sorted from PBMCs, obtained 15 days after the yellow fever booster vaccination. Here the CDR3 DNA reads TGTGCCAGCAGTGAAGCGGTTGGAGGGCCCGGGGAGCTGTTTTTT. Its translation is CASSEAVGGPGELFF.